This record covers a single TCR beta chain. Its target is unknown. The sample is drawn from a study of T cells after yellow fever vaccination. TCRdb re-called the 5' RACE reads with MiXCR, one entry per CDR3 protein. The table has under 550,000 distinct CDR3 sequences, 21% seen once. General observations from the study: Just a small share of clonotypes turned up in the CD4 compartment as well as the CD8 compartment. The booster saw the reappearance of most primary-vaccination clones (roughly 95% CD4, around 88% CD8). From the bulk population, abundant clonotypes could contaminate and appear within FACS-sorted repertoires.

Losses at the gene ends were 4 bases for V and 3 bases for J; bases not matched to a gene: 10. This CDR3 is built from 17 residues. The V gene's germline CDR1 is SGDLS and CDR2 YYNGEE. The sequence was obtained from a man aged 18 to 29 who received the YFV17D yellow fever vaccine. The source material was PBMCs, sampled approximately 20 days after the first yellow fever vaccination. The V and J genes are TRBV9 and TRBJ2-1; 10 bases map to TRBD2. The CDR3 loop is CASSPTSLAGVYNEQFF. Here the CDR3 DNA reads TGTGCCAGCAGCCCAACATCGCTAGCGGGGGTCTACAATGAGCAGTTCTTC.